These 9 T cell receptor beta chains were sequenced from one sample in a study of shared clonotypes between healthy human individuals. Produced via immunoSEQ multiplex PCR; TCRdb's table is partial and in-frame only. Here the sample spans about 120,000 clones, around 68% being singletons. Sequencing was done on a sample of memory CD8+ T cells sorted from blood. Subset described: CD45RO+ cells pooled with CCR7-negative TemRA cells. The receptors come from a woman under 40 in good health.

In this sample, this clone turned up a few times. The V and J genes are TRBV5-5 and TRBJ2-5; 13 nucleotides align to TRBD2. The CDR3 has 16 residues. Germline V gene lookup returns CDR1 SGHKS and CDR2 YYEKEE (reference sequence). Losses at the gene ends were 0 bases for V and 5 bases for J; bases not matched to a gene: 4. The CDR3 DNA sequence: TGTGCCAGCAGCTTGGCACTAGCGGGAGGGCGGGAGACCCAGTACTTC. This gives the protein CASSLALAGGRETQYF.

The chain carries TRBV5-6 and TRBJ2-6, with D uncertain. CDR3 length: 17 amino acids. Trimming stripped 2 bases from V and 3 bases from J, with 15 bases between. Germline values: CDR1 SGHDT, CDR2 YYEEEE. The CDR3 protein is CASSFSLLPLGANVLTF. As DNA, the CDR3 is TGTGCCAGCAGCTTTTCACTACTCCCCCTTGGGGCCAACGTCCTGACTTTC.

The rearrangement uses TRBV4-2 and TRBJ2-5; D is uncertain. The CDR3 contains 14 residues. Trimming removed 5 bases from V and 1 base from J, with 11 bases in between. Germline assignment: CDR1 LGHNA and CDR2 YNFKEQ. The CDR3 nucleotides are TGTGCCAGCAGCTTAAGGCTCAGCCAAGAGACCCAGTACTTC. The encoded protein is CASSLRLSQETQYF.

Only one count was recorded for this clone. The chain has TRBV6-6 and TRBJ2-7, with D tentatively TRBD1 or TRBD2 (5 bases each). The germline V gene has CDR1 MNHNY and CDR2 SVGAGI (reference sequence). The V and J ends lost 2 bases and 11 bases respectively, with 13 bases between them. This CDR3 has 12 residues. The CDR3 bases are TGTGCCAGCAGTTACCTACAGGAGGAGAAGTACTTC. As protein: CASSYLQEEKYF.

This clone was counted only a few times. The chain is built from TRBV30 and TRBJ2-7; no clear D gene. The V end lost 1 base, the J end lost 4 bases, and 11 bases lay between the germline ends. CDR3 length equals 13 residues. CDR1 and CDR2 (germline): GTSNPN, SVGIG (reference sequence). The CDR3 nucleotides read TGTGCCTGGAGTGGGGCAGACGGATACGAGCAGTACTTC. Amino acids: CAWSGADGYEQYF.

The DNA for the CDR3 is TGTGCCAGCATCGCGTATCAGGGTACTATTTTGACAGATACGCAGTATTTT. Its protein is CASIAYQGTILTDTQYF. J is TRBJ2-3 and V is TRBV2; TRBD1 is a possible D gene (5 bases). CDR1 is SNHLY and CDR2 is FYNNEI in the germline V gene. CDR3 size: 17 residues. Trimming left V 7 bases short and J 3 bases short, with 23 bases between. The full variable domain, in which reference TRBV2 and TRBJ2-3 provide the parts outside the CDR3, is EPEVTQTPSHQVTQMGQEVILRCVPISNHLYFYWYRQILGQKVEFLVSFYNNEISEKSEIFDDQFSVERPDGSNFTLKIRSTKLEDSAMYFCASIAYQGTILTDTQYFGPGTRLTVL.

The genes are TRBV2 and TRBJ2-2; 10 bases map to TRBD1. The CDR3 sequence is 15 residues long. Losses at the gene ends were 4 bases for V and 4 bases for J; bases not matched to a gene: 3. The V gene's germline CDR1 is SNHLY and CDR2 FYNNEI. The CDR3: CASSGDRGATGELFF. CDR3 DNA sequence: TGTGCCAGCAGTGGGGACAGGGGTGCCACCGGGGAGCTGTTTTTT.

The chain joins TRBV15 to TRBJ2-1, with 9 bases that match TRBD1. The germline V gene encodes CDR1 LNHNV and CDR2 YYDKDF (reference sequence). This CDR3 is built from 15 residues. J was trimmed by 6 bases and V by 11 bases; bases with no gene match: 14. The CDR3: CAASGQTGGSNEQFF. The CDR3 DNA reads as TGTGCCGCGTCGGGACAGACAGGGGGGTCCAATGAGCAGTTCTTC.

The table lists this clone with a few counts. V usage is TRBV25-1 and J usage is TRBJ2-5; weak D call: TRBD1 (5 bases). The J call may be faulty, since TRBJ2-7 better matches the DNA end. The CDR3 covers 13 residues. Germline V CDR1 and CDR2: MGHDK, SYGVNS. The CDR3 sequence: CASSEQGSYEQYF. DNA of the CDR3: TGTGCCAGCAGTGAACAGGGCTCCTACGAGCAGTACTTC.